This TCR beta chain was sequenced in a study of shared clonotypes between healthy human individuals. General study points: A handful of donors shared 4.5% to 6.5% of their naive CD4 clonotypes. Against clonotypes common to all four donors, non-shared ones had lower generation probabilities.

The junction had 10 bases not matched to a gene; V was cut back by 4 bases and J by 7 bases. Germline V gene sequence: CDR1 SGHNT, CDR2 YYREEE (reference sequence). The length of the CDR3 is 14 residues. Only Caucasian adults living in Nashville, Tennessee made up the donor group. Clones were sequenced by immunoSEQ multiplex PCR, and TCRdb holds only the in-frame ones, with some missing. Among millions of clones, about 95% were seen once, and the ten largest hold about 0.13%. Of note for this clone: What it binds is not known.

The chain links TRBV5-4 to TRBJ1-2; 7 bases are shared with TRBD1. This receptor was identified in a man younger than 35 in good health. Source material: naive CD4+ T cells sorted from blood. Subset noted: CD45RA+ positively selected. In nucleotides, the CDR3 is TGTGCCAGCAGCAGTGACAGGGTCTTGGGTGGCTACACCTTC. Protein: CASSSDRVLGGYTF.